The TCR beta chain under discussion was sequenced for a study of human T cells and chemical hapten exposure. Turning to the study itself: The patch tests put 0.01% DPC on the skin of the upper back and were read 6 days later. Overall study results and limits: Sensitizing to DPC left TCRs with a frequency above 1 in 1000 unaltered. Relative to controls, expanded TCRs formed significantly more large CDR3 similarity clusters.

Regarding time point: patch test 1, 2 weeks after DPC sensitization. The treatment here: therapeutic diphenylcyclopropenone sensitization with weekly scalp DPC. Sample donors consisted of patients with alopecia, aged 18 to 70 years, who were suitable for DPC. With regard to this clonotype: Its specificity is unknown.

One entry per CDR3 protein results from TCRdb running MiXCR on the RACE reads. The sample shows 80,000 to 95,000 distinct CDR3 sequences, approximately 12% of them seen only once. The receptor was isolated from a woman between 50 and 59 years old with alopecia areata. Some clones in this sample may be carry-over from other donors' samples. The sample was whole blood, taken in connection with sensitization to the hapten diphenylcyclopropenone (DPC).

The CDR3: CSPLRQGNEQFF. DNA of the CDR3: TGCAGTCCACTGAGACAAGGAAATGAGCAGTTCTTC. The chain recombines TRBV20-1 with TRBJ2-1; D unresolved. This CDR3 spans 12 amino acids. Deletions cut 8 bases from V and 7 bases from J, with 15 bases between. Germline V gene lookup returns CDR1 DFQATT and CDR2 SNEGSKA (reference sequence).